This T cell receptor beta chain comes out of a study of cytomegalovirus exposure and HLA in healthy donors. PCR employed 60 Vbeta and 13 Jbeta primers. In the authors' methods: A follow-up analysis tallied tens of millions of unique TCR beta chains, approximately 11 million shared. Repertoires were generated with immunoSEQ multiplex PCR, while TCRdb's copy carries only in-frame clones and drops some. That table gives V, J and clone size, and the DNA gave D and trimming. The table records about 210,000 clones, about 80% of them present only once. The germline CDR1 and CDR2 sequences are WNHNN and SYGVQD (reference sequence). This CDR3 spans 15 amino acids. V was pared by 3 bases and J by 6 bases, with 7 bases of the junction left unmatched. Findings of the study overall: Upon later analysis, TCR association rates were observed to vary by HLA locus, being highest for DRB1 and lowest for HLA-C. Per a later analysis, 18,000 or so TCR beta sequences showed association with HLA alleles at 0.05 false discovery rate.

A word on this clone: Its cognate antigen is unknown.

The source is a middle-aged man in good health and CMV-seropositive. The chain joins TRBV10-1 to TRBJ1-1; 10 positions match TRBD1. Sequenced: PBMCs. In DNA form, the CDR3 reads TGCGCCAGCAGTGATCCCGGGACAGGGGATCCTGAAGCTTTCTTT. As protein: CASSDPGTGDPEAFF.